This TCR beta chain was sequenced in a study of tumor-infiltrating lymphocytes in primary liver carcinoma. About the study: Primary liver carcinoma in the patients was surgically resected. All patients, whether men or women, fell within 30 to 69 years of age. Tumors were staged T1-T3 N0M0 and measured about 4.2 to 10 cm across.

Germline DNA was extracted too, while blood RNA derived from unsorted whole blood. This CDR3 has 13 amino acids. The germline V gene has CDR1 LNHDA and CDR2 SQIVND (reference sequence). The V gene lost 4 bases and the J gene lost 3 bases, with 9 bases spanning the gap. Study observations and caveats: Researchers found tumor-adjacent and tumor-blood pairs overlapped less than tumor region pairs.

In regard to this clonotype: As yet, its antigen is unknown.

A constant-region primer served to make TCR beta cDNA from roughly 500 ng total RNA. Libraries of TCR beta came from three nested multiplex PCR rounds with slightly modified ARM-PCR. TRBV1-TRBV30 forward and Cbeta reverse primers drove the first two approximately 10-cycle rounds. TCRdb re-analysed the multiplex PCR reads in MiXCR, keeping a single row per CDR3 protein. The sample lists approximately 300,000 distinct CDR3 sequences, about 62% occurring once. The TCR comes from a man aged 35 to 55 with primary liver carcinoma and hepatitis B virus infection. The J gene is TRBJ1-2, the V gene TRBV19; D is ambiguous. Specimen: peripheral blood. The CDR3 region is CASSRETYYGYTF. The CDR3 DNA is TGTGCCAGTAGTAGGGAAACCTACTATGGCTACACCTTC.